This T cell receptor beta chain was profiled in a study of blood T cells in healthy people across ages. Together with a sample-barcoded 5' primer, a J-beta primer mix was included in a second PCR lasting about 6 to 11 cycles. Each CDR3 protein gets one entry after TCRdb re-called the 5' RACE reads with MiXCR. The table shows some 560,000 distinct CDR3 sequences, with around 27% occurring only once. Germline V gene data show CDR1 as LGHDT and CDR2 as YNNKEL (reference sequence). The CDR3 consists of 15 residues. In this sample, this clonotype turned up a few times. Sequence at one end of the junction differs from germline and may be a read error. These data were likewise used in another study, on T cells of mothers and their children.

The sequencing input was blood. The chain recombines TRBV3-1 with TRBJ2-3; possibly TRBD2 for D (5 bases). The sequence derives from a boy aged 2 to 10 in good health. This CDR3 is CASSDDWGEQETQYF. The CDR3 DNA is TGTGCCAGCAGCGACGACTGGGGAGAACAAGAGACCCAGTACTTT.